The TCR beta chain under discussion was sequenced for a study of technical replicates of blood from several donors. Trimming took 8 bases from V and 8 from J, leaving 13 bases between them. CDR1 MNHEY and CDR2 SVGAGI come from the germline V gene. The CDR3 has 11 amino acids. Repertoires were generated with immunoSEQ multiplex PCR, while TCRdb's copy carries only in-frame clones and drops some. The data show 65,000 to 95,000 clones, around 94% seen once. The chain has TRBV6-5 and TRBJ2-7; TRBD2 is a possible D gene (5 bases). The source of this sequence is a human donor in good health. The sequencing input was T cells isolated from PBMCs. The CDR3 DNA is TGTGCCAGCGGGAGTCTGGAAAAGCAGTACTTC. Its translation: CASGSLEKQYF.